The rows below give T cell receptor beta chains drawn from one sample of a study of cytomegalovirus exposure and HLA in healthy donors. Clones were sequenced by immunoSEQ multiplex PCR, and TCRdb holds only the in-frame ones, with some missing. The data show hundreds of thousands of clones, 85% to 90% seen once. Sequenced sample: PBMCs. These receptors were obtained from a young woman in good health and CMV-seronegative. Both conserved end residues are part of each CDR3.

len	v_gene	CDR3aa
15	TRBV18	CASSPNPTGGNEQFF
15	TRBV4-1	CASRPGTSNLGEQYF
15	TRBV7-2	CASSFGLGYQETQYF
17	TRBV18	CASSPVGGDNKGSEQFF
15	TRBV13	CASSVRRGGRQPQHF
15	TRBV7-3	CASSSYRDSSYEQYF
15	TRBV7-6	CASSERLAGYYEQYF
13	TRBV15	CATSREGGGGYTF
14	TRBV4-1	CASSTGTGPYEQYF
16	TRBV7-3	CASSDADRYYGNEQFF
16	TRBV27	CASSLSGQGVRTEAFF
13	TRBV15	CATSRGLNEKLFF
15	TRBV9	CASSVSAGIFNEQFF
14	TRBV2	CASKKGGDRYEQYF
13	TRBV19	CASSPSGGQELFF
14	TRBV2	CASGESSSYNEQFF
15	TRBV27	CASSPGTGWTGGYTF
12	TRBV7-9	CASSFGGYGYTF
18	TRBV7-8	CASSLAYLGLTTNGELFF
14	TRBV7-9	CSSSLVSLTSEQFF
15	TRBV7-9	CSSSLLAGGVETQYF
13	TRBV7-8	CASSSEGAHEQYF
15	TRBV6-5	CASSSGGATNEKLFF
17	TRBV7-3	CASSLGGAGEGDYGYTF
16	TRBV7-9	CASSTGQGAFNQPQHF
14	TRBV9	CASSGRTGQDGYTF
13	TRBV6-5	CASSYGTVYEQYF
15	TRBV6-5	CASSYSGVVGYEQYF
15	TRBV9	CASSVGGHGQETQYF
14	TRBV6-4	CASSKGRENTEAFF
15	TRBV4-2	CASSLKPTGQHGYTF
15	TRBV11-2	CASSLALGEGSPLHF
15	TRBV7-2	CASSLGPQGGNTIYF
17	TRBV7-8	CASSSLGGQDEAYEQYF
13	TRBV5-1	CASSLAGTDTQYF
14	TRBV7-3	CASSPGGLGGEQYF
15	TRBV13	CASGFVGAGNYGYTF
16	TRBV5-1	CASSQGDRYSGNTIYF
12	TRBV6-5	CASGTGDNEQFF
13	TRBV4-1	CASSQSQGYEQYF
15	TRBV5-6	CASSGSGGGEETQYF
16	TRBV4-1	CASSLGRDRGTDTQYF
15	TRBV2	CASRVPGLSTDTQYF
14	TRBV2	CASWRDLNYNEQFF
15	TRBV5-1	CASSLDEGSSYEQYF
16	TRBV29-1	CSALPGTDATNEKLFF
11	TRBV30	CAWATGETQYF
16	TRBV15	CATSRDTQGVRAEAFF
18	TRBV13	CASSLARQGLGYNSPLHF
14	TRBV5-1	CASSSDRGSDTQYF
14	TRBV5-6	CASSMGQTGNTIYF
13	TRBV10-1	CASSGDRSYGYTF
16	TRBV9	CASSDRVQGSGTEAFF
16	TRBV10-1	CAGPQRRDTHNQPQHF
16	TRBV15	CATSRDAGAGANVLTF
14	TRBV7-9	CASSGQGFRTEAFF
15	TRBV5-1	CASSLVGGAYNEQFF
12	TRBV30	CAWSLSTGELFF
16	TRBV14	CASSQGGQGKAYEQYF
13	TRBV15	CATSTGVDTEAFF